Listed here are 16 T cell receptor beta chains from one sample, sequenced in a study of T cell changes during pregnancy in multiple sclerosis. Sequencing used immunoSEQ multiplex PCR; TCRdb keeps in-frame clones, though not all of them. The data hold 70,000 to 95,000 clones, with approximately 95% observed a single time. This specimen was peripheral blood, taken after pregnancy. The receptor set was obtained from a female donor in good health, enrolled as a control in a pregnancy study.

The chain has TRBV1 and TRBJ2-7; the table's D call TRBD2 went unverified against the DNA. TRBV1 is reported as a pseudogene. The CDR3 runs to 16 residues. The CDR3, as DNA: TGCACCAGCCCGGGACTAGCGGATGCCAGCTCCTACGAGCAGTACTTC. Translation gives CTSPGLADASSYEQYF.

The V and J genes are TRBV5-4 and TRBJ2-7, with TRBD2 identical over 7 bases. After removal of 2 bases from V and 2 bases from J, the junction contained 1 base not matched to a gene. CDR1 is SGHNT and CDR2 is YYREEE in the germline V gene (reference sequence). This CDR3 region has 13 residues. The CDR3 loop reads CASSFGLAYEQYF. The CDR3, as DNA: TGTGCCAGCAGCTTCGGACTAGCCTACGAGCAGTACTTC.

The rearrangement joins TRBV5-6 to TRBJ1-2; TRBD1 might be the D (5 bases). Per the germline V gene, CDR1 is SGHDT and CDR2 is YYEEEE. The CDR3 loop spans 13 amino acids. V was trimmed by 4 bases and J by 2 bases, leaving 9 bases between them. The DNA of the CDR3 is TGTGCCAGCAGCCCGGACACGAACTATGGCTACACCTTC. Amino acids: CASSPDTNYGYTF.

V gene TRBV7-9 combines with J gene TRBJ2-5; a possible D gene is TRBD2 (6 bases). This CDR3 is built from 17 residues. V was pared by 3 bases and J by 2 bases, with 19 bases between. CDR1 and CDR2 (germline): SEHNR, FQNEAQ (reference sequence). CDR3 sequence reads: CASSFRTGTYLQETQYF. The CDR3, as DNA: TGTGCCAGCAGCTTCAGGACCGGGACTTATCTTCAAGAGACCCAGTACTTC.

V gene TRBV28 combines with J gene TRBJ1-1; TRBD1 agrees at 10 bases. The V and J ends lost 1 base and 8 bases, in that order; junction bases with no gene match: 4. Germline V gene data show CDR1 as MDHEN and CDR2 as SYDVKM. This CDR3 is 14 amino acids long. As DNA, the CDR3 is TGTGCCAGCAGTTTATCCGGGACAGGGGCAGAAGCTTTCTTT. Translation: CASSLSGTGAEAFF.

The table lists this clone with a count of one. This chain links TRBV7-8 with TRBJ2-1; no reliable D call. CDR1 SGHVS and CDR2 FQNEAQ come from the germline V gene. The CDR3 consists of 13 residues. Trimming took 1 base from V and 12 from J, leaving 13 bases between them. The CDR3 region has the DNA TGTGCCAGCAGCTTAGTTGGGCAGCTCCGGCAGTTCTTC. This gives the protein CASSLVGQLRQFF.

The chain joins TRBV14 to TRBJ1-2, with TRBD1 matching over 7 bases. V dropped 6 bases and J dropped 6; count of bases not matched to a gene: 7. There are 13 residues in the CDR3. In germline, CDR1 is SGHDN, CDR2 FVKESK. The CDR3 DNA is TGTGCCAGCAGGTTCGGGACAGTCGATGGCTACACCTTC. It is translated as CASRFGTVDGYTF.

The V call is TRBV5-1, the J call TRBJ2-7; TRBD1 matches 9 bases. With V trimmed by 4 bases and J by 2 bases, 10 bases remained unmatched. The CDR3 runs 16 residues. Per germline, CDR1 SGHRS and CDR2 YFSETQ. This CDR3 reads CASSAGWGQGTYEQYF. The CDR3 DNA is TGCGCCAGCAGCGCCGGCTGGGGACAGGGAACCTACGAGCAGTACTTC.

The CDR3 DNA is TGTGCCAGCAGTCGGGACAGGTATGCAGAGACCCAGTACTTC. This translates into CASSRDRYAETQYF. The chain links TRBV2 to TRBJ2-5, with 8 positions matching TRBD1. Germline V gene sequence: CDR1 SNHLY, CDR2 FYNNEI. The length of the CDR3 is 14 residues. After removal of 5 bases from V and 4 bases from J, the junction contained 6 bases not matched to a gene.

The chain combines TRBV4-2 with TRBJ2-2, with 14 bases identical to TRBD2. With 3 bases clipped from V and 2 bases from J, the junction kept 5 bases outside the gene matches. CDR3 length equals 18 residues. Germline V gives CDR1 LGHNA, CDR2 YNFKEQ. Here the CDR3 reads CASSQIGTSGGNTGELFF. CDR3 nucleotides: TGTGCCAGCAGCCAGATAGGGACTAGCGGGGGAAACACCGGGGAGCTGTTTTTT.

The chain has TRBV27 and TRBJ2-1; TRBD2 matches at 7 bases. CDR3 length: 13 amino acids. The V gene end was trimmed by 9 bases and the J gene end by 4 bases; junction bases not matched to a gene: 6. CDR1 is MNHEY and CDR2 is SMNVEV in the germline V gene (reference sequence). The DNA of the CDR3 is TGTGCCAGTGACTCAGCGGGGTACAATGAGCAGTTCTTC. Translated: CASDSAGYNEQFF.

The chain couples TRBV10-3 to TRBJ2-1; TRBD1 matches 7 bases. The CDR3 has 16 amino acids. With 5 bases clipped from V and 2 bases from J, the junction kept 9 bases outside the gene matches. Germline assignment: CDR1 ENHRY and CDR2 SYGVKD. CDR3 DNA: TGTGCCATCAGTATAACAGGGGAGTGGGCCTACAATGAGCAGTTCTTC. It translates to CAISITGEWAYNEQFF.

This chain joins TRBV7-2 and TRBJ2-5, with 7 positions matching TRBD2. The CDR3 is 15 amino acids. After removal of 0 bases from V and 5 bases from J, the junction contained 6 bases not matched to a gene. Germline assignment: CDR1 SGHTA and CDR2 FQGNSA. CDR3 sequence (DNA): TGTGCCAGCAGCTTAGCGGGAGGGCCGGTTGAGACCCAGTACTTC. Amino acids: CASSLAGGPVETQYF.

In nucleotides, the CDR3 is TGCGCCAGCAGCCGGGGTCCGGCAGCGAACACTGAAGCTTTCTTT. Encoded protein: CASSRGPAANTEAFF. The rearrangement joins TRBV5-1 to TRBJ1-1; D is undetermined. With 4 bases removed from V and 1 base from J, the gap between germline ends came to 14 bases. This CDR3 comprises 15 residues. Germline V gene sequence: CDR1 SGHRS, CDR2 YFSETQ.

V gene TRBV6-5 combines with J gene TRBJ2-5; tentatively, D is TRBD1 (6 bases). Trimming took off 6 bases at V and 4 bases at J, with 9 bases between the two ends. The CDR3 runs 12 residues. Looked up from germline, CDR1 is MNHEY and CDR2 is SVGAGI. For the CDR3, the DNA is TGTGCCAGCAGCCGGGACACAGAGACCCAGTACTTC. Translated, it gives CASSRDTETQYF.

The chain links TRBV7-9 to TRBJ2-6, with 7 bases lining up with TRBD1. CDR1 is SEHNR and CDR2 is FQNEAQ in the germline V gene (reference sequence). V was clipped by 5 bases and J by 2 bases; unmatched bases: 6. CDR3 length equals 16 residues. Here the CDR3 DNA reads TGTGCCAGCAGCCTGGTGACAGGGACTGGGGCCAACGTCCTGACTTTC. Translating it yields CASSLVTGTGANVLTF.